This TCR beta chain was captured in a study of CDR3 diversity in severe acne. MiXCR, applied by TCRdb to the PCR reads, yields one record per CDR3 protein. The sample consists of 97,000 or so distinct CDR3 sequences, more than 45% of them appearing once. CDR1 is PRHDT and CDR2 is FYEKMQ in the germline V gene (reference sequence). This CDR3 contains 13 residues. Unmatched junction bases numbered 5, after V lost 3 bases and J lost 7 bases. The TCR originated in a male donor with acne. The J gene is TRBJ1-2, the V gene TRBV13, with 7 bases identical to TRBD1. Sequenced input: blood. This CDR3 reads CASSLNTGVGYTF. The CDR3 DNA reads as TGTGCCAGCAGCTTGAATACAGGGGTTGGCTACACCTTC.